A selection of T cell receptor beta chains follows, all from one sample in a study of T-cell memory formation after mild COVID-19. A single record per CDR3 protein comes from TCRdb applying MiXCR to the 5' RACE reads. The sample has 100,000 to 150,000 distinct CDR3 sequences, approximately 6.3% seen once. The sequencing sample was made of PBMCs or a T cell subset sorted from them (not recorded which). The receptors originated from an adult woman who had mild COVID-19 (a few samples of this study predate the infection). Cell type and time point are not known. The CDR3 runs from the conserved cysteine through the conserved F or W. The D gene is left open where the match is weak. Rows may omit the clone size; those that give it use once, few, many or a size class.

j_gene,d_gene,abundance,v_gene,CDR3aa,CDR3nt
TRBJ2-7,.,many,TRBV6-5,CASSYAWGSYEQYF,TGTGCCAGCAGTTACGCATGGGGTTCCTACGAGCAGTACTTC
TRBJ1-6,.,.,TRBV18,CASSPTPVDTLHF,TGTGCCAGCTCACCTACCCCCGTTGACACCCTCCACTTT
TRBJ2-1,.,many,TRBV7-2,CASSTYRDGYNEQFF,TGTGCCAGCAGCACATACCGGGACGGGTACAATGAGCAGTTCTTC
TRBJ1-5,.,few,TRBV5-5,CASSPKPGSNQPQHF,TGTGCCAGCAGCCCCAAACCCGGGAGCAATCAGCCCCAGCATTTT
TRBJ2-3,.,many,TRBV24-1,CATSDPRPGDTQYF,TGTGCCACCAGTGATCCTCGTCCAGGGGATACGCAGTATTTT
TRBJ2-7,TRBD2,many,TRBV7-2,CASSLSGGGEQYF,TGTGCCAGCAGCTTATCGGGGGGAGGCGAGCAGTACTTC
TRBJ2-3,.,.,TRBV30,CAWRGGRKQYF,TGTGCCTGGAGGGGGGGCCGAAAGCAGTATTTT
TRBJ1-2,TRBD1,many,TRBV29-1,CSVEGTGPYGYTF,TGCAGCGTTGAAGGGACAGGGCCTTATGGCTACACCTTC
TRBJ1-3,.,.,TRBV9,CASSVSVSGNTIYF,TGTGCCAGCAGCGTCTCTGTCTCTGGAAACACCATATATTTT
TRBJ1-1,.,few,TRBV19,CASKNAGMNTEAFF,TGTGCCAGTAAAAACGCGGGAATGAACACTGAAGCTTTCTTT
TRBJ2-1,.,many,TRBV12-3/TRBV12-4,CASSLWGNEQFF,TGTGCCAGCAGTTTATGGGGGAATGAGCAGTTCTTC
TRBJ2-5,.,few,TRBV10-3,CAISTAAEETQYF,TGTGCCATCAGTACGGCAGCCGAAGAGACCCAGTACTTC
TRBJ2-7,TRBD1,few,TRBV11-3,CASGGGTGYEQYF,TGTGCCAGCGGGGGCGGGACAGGCTACGAGCAGTACTTC
TRBJ2-1,.,many,TRBV2,CASSDRTGYNEQFF,TGTGCCAGCAGTGATCGGACCGGGTACAATGAGCAGTTCTTC
TRBJ2-5,TRBD2,.,TRBV25-1,CASSVLQTSGRYQETQYF,TGTGCCAGCAGCGTCCTCCAGACTAGCGGAAGGTACCAAGAGACCCAGTACTTC
TRBJ1-2,.,many,TRBV5-1,CASGDRRSNYGYTF,TGCGCCAGCGGCGACCGACGTTCTAACTATGGCTACACCTTC
TRBJ2-5,.,.,TRBV6-2/TRBV6-3,CASTLWAGQETQYF,TGTGCCAGCACCCTCTGGGCGGGTCAAGAGACCCAGTACTTC
TRBJ2-3,.,many,TRBV5-1,CASSALATDTQYF,TGCGCCAGCAGCGCGCTAGCCACAGATACGCAGTATTTT
TRBJ1-2,.,few,TRBV5-1,CASSLELGDGYTF,TGCGCCAGCAGCTTGGAACTGGGAGATGGCTACACCTTC
TRBJ1-2,TRBD1,.,TRBV24-1,CATATGDYGYTF,TGTGCCACCGCGACAGGGGACTATGGCTACACCTTC
TRBJ1-4,TRBD1,many,TRBV5-1,CASRGTGGPNEKLFF,TGCGCCAGCAGAGGGACAGGGGGCCCAAATGAAAAACTGTTTTTT
TRBJ2-7,TRBD2,many,TRBV4-1,CASSQAAGLAIYEQYF,TGCGCCAGCAGCCAAGCGGCTGGACTAGCTATCTACGAGCAGTACTTC
TRBJ2-1,.,few,TRBV9,CASSDHGGEQFF,TGTGCCAGCAGCGACCATGGAGGTGAGCAGTTCTTC
TRBJ1-1,TRBD1,.,TRBV7-3,CASSPGNSAGGTEAFF,TGTGCCAGCAGCCCCGGGAATTCGGCAGGGGGAACTGAAGCTTTCTTT
TRBJ1-3,.,.,TRBV5-1,CASRVGNTIYF,TGCGCCAGCAGGGTGGGTAACACCATATATTTT
TRBJ1-6,.,few,TRBV27,CASSLRGVDNSPLHF,TGTGCCAGCAGTTTAAGAGGTGTGGATAATTCACCCCTCCACTTT
TRBJ2-3,TRBD2,.,TRBV7-2,CASSLGGLAGGLTDTQYF,TGTGCCAGCAGCTTAGGGGGACTAGCGGGAGGGCTCACAGATACGCAGTATTTT
TRBJ1-5,.,.,TRBV28,CASRPTGIKGNQPQHF,TGTGCCAGCAGGCCCACAGGGATTAAGGGCAATCAGCCCCAGCATTTT
TRBJ2-5,TRBD1,.,TRBV7-9,CASSWTGFQYF,TGTGCCAGCAGTTGGACAGGCTTTCAGTACTTC
TRBJ2-1,TRBD1,few,TRBV29-1,CSVKPGGNEQFF,TGCAGCGTTAAGCCAGGGGGTAATGAGCAGTTCTTC
TRBJ2-3,.,many,TRBV6-6,CASSVSGTLTDTQYF,TGTGCCAGCAGTGTCTCCGGGACACTCACAGATACGCAGTATTTT
TRBJ1-2,TRBD1,.,TRBV6-6,CASSQPGQGTYGYTF,TGTGCCAGCAGCCAGCCGGGACAGGGAACATATGGCTACACCTTC
TRBJ2-7,.,many,TRBV10-3,CAIRDTGLANSYEQYF,TGTGCCATCAGAGATACCGGGCTAGCGAACTCCTACGAGCAGTACTTC
TRBJ2-2,TRBD1,many,TRBV7-2,CASSLLGQGTTGELFF,TGTGCCAGCAGCTTACTGGGACAGGGGACCACCGGGGAGCTGTTTTTT
TRBJ2-1,.,many,TRBV7-7,CASSPQAGSYNEQFF,TGTGCCAGCAGCCCCCAGGCAGGGTCCTACAATGAGCAGTTCTTC
TRBJ2-1,.,many,TRBV5-6,CASSRPDNEQFF,TGTGCCAGCAGCCGCCCCGACAATGAGCAGTTCTTC
TRBJ2-3,.,many,TRBV7-8,CASSLLIGGSTDTQYF,TGTGCCAGCAGCTTATTGATTGGAGGTAGCACAGATACGCAGTATTTT
TRBJ2-7,TRBD1,.,TRBV18,CASSPPLGTGTYEQYF,TGTGCCAGCTCACCACCGCTGGGGACAGGGACCTACGAGCAGTACTTC
TRBJ2-2,.,many,TRBV7-2,CASSQGLDTGELFF,TGTGCCAGCAGCCAGGGGTTGGACACCGGGGAGCTGTTTTTT
TRBJ2-3,.,.,TRBV28,CASMAESTDTQYF,TGTGCCAGCATGGCCGAAAGCACAGATACGCAGTATTTT
TRBJ1-5,.,.,TRBV12-3/TRBV12-4,CASSPLGPSGNQPQHF,TGTGCCAGCAGTCCCCTGGGCCCTTCGGGCAATCAGCCCCAGCATTTT
TRBJ1-3,.,few,TRBV5-1,CASSPDHSGSGNTIYF,TGCGCCAGCAGCCCCGATCACTCAGGCTCTGGAAACACCATATATTTT
TRBJ2-3,TRBD2,many,TRBV24-1,CATSDRLAESTDTQYF,TGTGCCACCAGTGATCGACTAGCGGAAAGCACAGATACGCAGTATTTT
TRBJ2-5,.,.,TRBV7-8,CASSSHPGRGDMETQYF,TGTGCCAGCAGCTCTCACCCAGGGCGGGGCGATATGGAGACCCAGTACTTC
TRBJ1-6,.,many,TRBV12-5,CASGTQGSGSPLHF,TGTGCTAGTGGTACACAGGGAAGCGGTTCACCCCTCCACTTT
TRBJ2-5,TRBD2,.,TRBV7-2,CASSLGVAGVGETQYF,TGTGCCAGCAGCTTAGGTGTGGCGGGAGTAGGAGAGACCCAGTACTTC
TRBJ2-3,.,many,TRBV20-1,CSASTDTQYF,TGCAGTGCTAGCACAGATACGCAGTATTTT
TRBJ1-1,.,.,TRBV4-1,CASSLQDGGRFEAFF,TGCGCCAGCAGCCTACAAGATGGAGGCAGGTTCGAAGCTTTCTTT
TRBJ2-7,.,.,TRBV4-1,CASSQDFKTAESYEQYF,TGCGCCAGCAGCCAGGATTTTAAGACAGCAGAATCCTACGAGCAGTACTTC
TRBJ1-6,TRBD1,many,TRBV5-1,CASSKTGDNSPLHF,TGCGCCAGCAGCAAGACAGGGGACAATTCACCCCTCCACTTT
TRBJ2-3,TRBD2,few,TRBV12-3/TRBV12-4,CANGRATDTQYF,TGTGCAAACGGGAGGGCGACAGATACGCAGTATTTT
TRBJ2-1,TRBD2,many,TRBV7-9,CASSLIGGRPSRDNEQFF,TGTGCCAGCAGCTTAATTGGCGGGAGGCCCTCTCGGGACAATGAGCAGTTCTTC
TRBJ2-7,TRBD2,few,TRBV18,CASSLWTSGGLLGEQYF,TGTGCCAGCTCACTCTGGACTAGCGGGGGGCTCTTGGGAGAGCAGTACTTC
TRBJ1-3,.,.,TRBV7-2,CASSLIGGLSGNTIYF,TGTGCCAGCAGCTTAATCGGAGGACTCTCTGGAAACACCATATATTTT
TRBJ2-6,.,.,TRBV5-4,CASSHSSGANVLTF,TGTGCCAGCAGCCATAGCTCTGGGGCCAACGTCCTGACTTTC
TRBJ2-7,.,few,TRBV3-1,CASSQRDGYSYEQYF,TGTGCCAGCAGCCAACGGGATGGATACTCCTACGAGCAGTACTTC
TRBJ2-7,.,few,TRBV7-9,CASSDTGVSYEQYF,TGTGCCAGCAGCGACACCGGGGTCTCCTACGAGCAGTACTTC